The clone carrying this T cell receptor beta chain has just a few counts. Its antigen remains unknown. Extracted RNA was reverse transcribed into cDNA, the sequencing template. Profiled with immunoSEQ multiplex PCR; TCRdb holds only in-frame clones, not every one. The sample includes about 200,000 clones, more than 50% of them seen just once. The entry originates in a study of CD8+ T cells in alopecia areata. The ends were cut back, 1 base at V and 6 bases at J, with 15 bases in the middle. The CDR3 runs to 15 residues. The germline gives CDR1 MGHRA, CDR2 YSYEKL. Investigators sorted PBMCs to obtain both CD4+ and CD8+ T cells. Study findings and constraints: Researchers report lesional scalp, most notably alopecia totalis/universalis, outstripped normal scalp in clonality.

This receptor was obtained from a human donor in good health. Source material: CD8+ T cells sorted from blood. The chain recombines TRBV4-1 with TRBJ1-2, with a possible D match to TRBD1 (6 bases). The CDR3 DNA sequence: TGCGCCAGCAGCCAAGTCACTCAGGGGAAGGATGGCTACACCTTC. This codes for CASSQVTQGKDGYTF.